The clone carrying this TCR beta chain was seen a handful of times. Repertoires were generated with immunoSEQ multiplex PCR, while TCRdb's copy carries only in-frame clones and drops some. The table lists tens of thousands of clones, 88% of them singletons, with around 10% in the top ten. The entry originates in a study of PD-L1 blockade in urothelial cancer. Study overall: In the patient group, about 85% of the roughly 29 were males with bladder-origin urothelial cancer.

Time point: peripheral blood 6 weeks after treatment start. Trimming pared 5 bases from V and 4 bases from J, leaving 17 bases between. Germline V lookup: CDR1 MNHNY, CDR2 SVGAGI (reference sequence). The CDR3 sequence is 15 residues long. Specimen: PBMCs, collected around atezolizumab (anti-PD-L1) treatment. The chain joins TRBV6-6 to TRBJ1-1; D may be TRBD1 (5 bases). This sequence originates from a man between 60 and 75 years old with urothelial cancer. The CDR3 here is CASSTGRGFPTEAFF. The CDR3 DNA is TGTGCCAGCAGTACAGGCCGAGGCTTCCCCACTGAAGCTTTCTTT.